These T cell receptor beta chains were read from a single sample in a study of cytomegalovirus exposure and HLA in healthy donors. Sequenced by immunoSEQ multiplex PCR; TCRdb stores in-frame clones only, minus some. This table holds 200,000 to 250,000 clones, over 80% found once. Material for sequencing was PBMCs. These receptors were collected from a woman younger than 35 in good health and CMV-seronegative. Both conserved end residues are part of each CDR3.

j_call: TRBJ1-5; v_call: TRBV2; cdr3_aa: CASRQGGGQPQHF
j_call: TRBJ2-1; v_call: TRBV30; cdr3_aa: CAWSTTVGEQFF
j_call: TRBJ2-6; v_call: TRBV30; cdr3_aa: CAWSEGSGANVLTF
j_call: TRBJ2-1; v_call: TRBV9; cdr3_aa: CASSPGGGGARSNEQFF
j_call: TRBJ1-1; v_call: TRBV7-3; cdr3_aa: CASSSLPGDTEAFF
j_call: TRBJ1-5; v_call: TRBV2; cdr3_aa: CASSVDGDSNQPQHF
j_call: TRBJ1-1; v_call: TRBV9; cdr3_aa: CASKRFKDTEAFF
j_call: TRBJ2-3; v_call: TRBV2; cdr3_aa: CASSEEDTQYF
j_call: TRBJ2-7; v_call: TRBV7-3; cdr3_aa: CASSLGLAAYEQYF
j_call: TRBJ1-6; v_call: TRBV15; cdr3_aa: CATSRGYRGQGGSPLHF
j_call: TRBJ1-4; v_call: TRBV18; cdr3_aa: CASSQTQGYREKLFF
j_call: TRBJ1-6; v_call: TRBV6-4; cdr3_aa: CASSDSAAPNSPLHF
j_call: TRBJ2-1; v_call: TRBV5-1; cdr3_aa: CASSAGQSYNEQFF
j_call: TRBJ1-1; v_call: TRBV7-8; cdr3_aa: CASSPRLGEAFF
j_call: TRBJ2-7; v_call: TRBV7-9; cdr3_aa: CASSLPGVHEQYF
j_call: TRBJ1-4; v_call: TRBV30; cdr3_aa: CAWSVGGGEKLFF
j_call: TRBJ1-4; v_call: TRBV30; cdr3_aa: CAWSHGNTNEKLFF
j_call: TRBJ2-5; v_call: TRBV7-8; cdr3_aa: CASSSDRGETQYF
j_call: TRBJ1-3; v_call: TRBV6-5; cdr3_aa: CASSYSRARTGNTIYF
j_call: TRBJ2-1; v_call: TRBV7-2; cdr3_aa: CASSLTSGGRVDEQFF
j_call: TRBJ2-1; v_call: TRBV28; cdr3_aa: CASSFSGTGAHNEQFF
j_call: TRBJ2-2; v_call: TRBV7-6; cdr3_aa: CASSLGTGFGGELFF
j_call: TRBJ1-2; v_call: TRBV30; cdr3_aa: CAWTLAQGDLYGYTF
j_call: TRBJ2-7; v_call: TRBV5-1; cdr3_aa: CASSLEVSSHEQYF
j_call: TRBJ1-4; v_call: TRBV27; cdr3_aa: CASSPRDRANMKLFF
j_call: TRBJ1-4; v_call: TRBV7-9; cdr3_aa: CASSSQVGEKLFF
j_call: TRBJ1-1; v_call: TRBV5-1; cdr3_aa: CASSLRTASNTEAFF